This T cell receptor beta chain was captured in a study of OX40 agonist ivuxolimab in advanced cancers. People who had autoimmune disease history or systemic immunosuppression were excluded. The length of the CDR3 is 16 residues. Germline CDR1 LNHDA, CDR2 SQIVND (reference sequence). The ends lost 1 base at V and 1 base at J; junction bases unmatched: 1. Sequenced by immunoSEQ multiplex PCR; TCRdb stores in-frame clones only, minus some. The sample contains over 20,000 clones, roughly three quarters of which appear only once. The source is an adult with an advanced solid tumor such as melanoma, head and neck, liver or kidney cancer. The chain carries TRBV19 and TRBJ2-6, with 7 bases aligning to TRBD2. The input for sequencing was CD4+ or CD8+ T cells sorted from blood, taken in a trial of the OX40 agonist ivuxolimab. The CDR3 DNA sequence: TGTGCCAGTAGTATAGCGGGAGGTTCTGGGGCCAACGTCCTGACTTTC. This sequence encodes CASSIAGGSGANVLTF.